This T cell receptor (beta chain) was obtained from a study of blood T cell repertoires in COVID-19 (dated by TCRdb to the early 2020s). With regard to the full study: Collaborator samples came from the United States, Italy and Spain and covered acute and convalescent phases of COVID-19. The prospective study material was composed of cDNA or gDNA derived from T cells, B-cell-depleted T cells, or PBMCs. The dataset comprised deeply sampled blood TCRbeta repertoires from subjects exposed to, actively infected with, or recovered from COVID-19. A freely available public database, intended as a resource for researchers studying the immune response to SARS-CoV-2, is where the repertoires were released. Samples were obtained from the ongoing ImmuneRACE study (first 160 participants) and from over 1,000 subjects provided by 6 global collaborators. Nearly every sample came with metadata listing a de-identified subject ID, COVID-19 status, age in years and sex. HLA class I and class II types, where available, came from metadata supplied by the sample provider rather than from assay-based typing. What the work shows at the level of the full study, not this receptor alone: How much clinical and demographic metadata was included differed by source and by participant, and the metadata was provided uncurated.

Whole blood was collected in K2EDTA tubes by collaborating institutions according to the institutions' own protocols. For TCRbeta analysis, collaborator samples were shipped as frozen whole blood, as isolated PBMCs, or as DNA extracted from either sample type. The immunoSEQ Assay, a bias-controlled multiplex PCR, was used to amplify TCRbeta CDR3 regions from genomic DNA. The authors' analysis ran thus. Nucleated cell counts per sample were estimated from amplification of reference gene primers within the assay. To quantify the absolute abundance of each unique TCRbeta CDR3 rearrangement, sequence reads were collapsed and filtered. For each sample, productive Simpson clonality was calculated as the square root of Simpson's diversity index across productive rearrangements. The table was pulled from immuneACCESS by TCRdb, which kept in-frame rearrangements only. Such tables lose some clones; where checked, under half of the loss comes from unresolved V genes, and the rest has no known cause. V, J and clone size were drawn from that table, and D and trimming were deduced from the DNA. A total of 150,000 to 180,000 clones appear in this sample, around 80% of them only once. The ten top clones hold 0.5% to 0.65% of the sample.

Concerning this clone itself: The target of this receptor is not known. Base qualities were left out, and no much larger clone turns up one base away.

CDR1 and CDR2, looked up from the germline V gene, are SGHTA and FQGNSA. The cysteine opens and the phenylalanine closes a CDR3 of 14 amino acids. Only the CDR3 part of the read is kept: 42 bases, read in frame from the first base. V sheds 2 bases and J sheds 2 bases, leaving 8 bases between their ends. Recombination connected TRBV7-2 to TRBJ2-3; TRBD2 is perhaps the D gene, given 5 matching bases. This sequence was found in a man aged 55-75 years with acute or convalescent COVID-19. Sequencing was performed on peripheral blood. The DNA sequence is TGTGCCAGCAGCTTATCCGGGGTCACAGATACGCAGTATTTT. Translated, this gives CASSLSGVTDTQYF. Where the CDR3 stops, the reference TRBV7-2 and TRBJ2-3 genes take over; the full variable domain is GAGVSQSPSNKVTEKGKDVELRCDPISGHTALYWYRQSLGQGLEFLIYFQGNSAPDKSGLPSDRFSAERTGGSVSTLTIQRTQQEDSAVYLCASSLSGVTDTQYFGPGTRLTVL.